The 11 T cell receptor beta chains presented below share a single source sample, sequenced in a study of CD8+ T cells in alopecia areata. cDNA reverse transcribed from extracted RNA served as the sequencing template. Data came from immunoSEQ multiplex PCR; TCRdb stores just in-frame clones and leaves some out. The sample holds about 200,000 clones; less than 65% are singletons and the top ten take under 1.2%. Regarding treatment: oral pan-JAK inhibitor, 5-10 mg twice daily. The source was CD4+ T cells sorted from blood, collected at week 24, from a patient treated with tofacitinib. The receptors originated from a human donor with alopecia areata.

V is TRBV5-4 and J is TRBJ1-2, with D perhaps TRBD1 (5 bases). This CDR3 region has 12 residues. Trimming removed 4 bases from V and 7 bases from J, with 11 bases in between. CDR1 and CDR2 from the germline V gene are SGHNT and YYREEE (reference sequence). The CDR3: CASSPGIGGYTF. CDR3 DNA: TGTGCCAGCAGCCCAGGGATTGGTGGCTACACCTTC.

Of note for this clone: This may arise from a read error, as a much more abundant clone is one base away. The chain couples TRBV27 to TRBJ2-1; D unresolved. The germline V gene encodes CDR1 MNHEY and CDR2 SMNVEV (reference sequence). The CDR3 is 11 amino acids. V lost 3 bases and J lost 5, with 2 bases in between. The DNA for the CDR3 is TGTGCCAGCAGTTTCGACAATGAGCAGTTCTTC. Its translation: CASSFDNEQFF.

The chain combines TRBV7-2 with TRBJ1-2; 7 bases line up with TRBD1. Per germline, CDR1 SGHTA and CDR2 FQGNSA. This CDR3 spans 13 amino acids. With V trimmed by 3 bases and J by 10 bases, 8 bases remained unmatched. The CDR3, as DNA: TGTGCCAGCAGCTTTCGGGACAGTGGATCCTACACCTTC. It encodes CASSFRDSGSYTF.

The rearrangement joins TRBV29-1 to TRBJ1-2; D is undetermined. This CDR3 is built from 13 residues. Germline lookup yields CDR1 SQVTM and CDR2 ANQGSEA. Between the trimmed V and J ends, which lost 4 bases and 1 base, there was a span of 10 bases. CDR3 residues: CSVVEGVNYGYTF. The CDR3 DNA reads TGCAGCGTTGTTGAGGGAGTTAACTATGGCTACACCTTC.

This clone was counted only a few times. The sample contains more than one DNA sequence encoding this CDR3. The gene calls are TRBV7-2 and TRBJ2-7; no definite D call. Trimming removed 5 bases from V and 0 bases from J, with 2 bases in between. Germline-derived CDR1 and CDR2 are SGHTA and FQGNSA. CDR3 size: 11 residues. This CDR3 reads CASSPSYEQYF. The DNA for the CDR3 is TGTGCCAGCAGCCCCTCCTACGAGCAGTACTTC.

The V and J genes are TRBV30 and TRBJ1-1, with 8 bases fitting TRBD1. This CDR3 has 13 residues. V dropped 0 bases and J dropped 11; count of bases not matched to a gene: 8. CDR1 and CDR2 (germline): GTSNPN, SVGIG (reference sequence). The CDR3 reads CAWSVPRTGSAFF. CDR3 bases: TGTGCCTGGAGTGTACCGAGGACAGGGTCGGCTTTCTTT.

This clone was recorded only once. The sample contains more than one DNA sequence encoding this CDR3. The V call is TRBV30, the J call TRBJ1-1; the D gene is possibly TRBD1 (6 bases). CDR1 and CDR2 (germline): GTSNPN, SVGIG (reference sequence). V was shortened by 1 base and J by 2 bases, with 8 bases between the two germline ends. The CDR3 runs to 13 residues. The DNA for the CDR3 is TGTGCCTGGAGTGGGACAGCTAACACTGAAGCTTTCTTT. It codes for CAWSGTANTEAFF.

The chain links TRBV7-2 to TRBJ2-3; 10 positions agree with TRBD2. Germline V gene lookup returns CDR1 SGHTA and CDR2 FQGNSA. Losses at the gene ends were 5 bases for V and 2 bases for J; bases not matched to a gene: 4. This CDR3 contains 15 residues. CDR3 sequence reads: CASSRTSGYTDTQYF. In nucleotides, the CDR3 is TGTGCCAGCAGCAGGACTAGCGGATACACAGATACGCAGTATTTT. The full variable domain, with the rest looked up from reference TRBV7-2 and TRBJ2-3, is GAGVSQSPSNKVTEKGKDVELRCDPISGHTALYWYRQSLGQGLEFLIYFQGNSAPDKSGLPSDRFSAERTGGSVSTLTIQRTQQEDSAVYLCASSRTSGYTDTQYFGPGTRLTVL.

The genes are TRBV10-3 and TRBJ2-7; a weak D match, TRBD2 (6 bases). The CDR3 covers 13 residues. Germline CDR1 and CDR2: ENHRY and SYGVKD. Trimming stripped 8 bases from V and 0 bases from J, with 11 bases between. The chain's CDR3 is CAIHPDYSYEQYF. CDR3 coding DNA: TGTGCCATCCATCCGGACTACTCCTACGAGCAGTACTTC.

The rearrangement uses TRBV27 and TRBJ2-2; D possibly corresponds to TRBD1 (5 bases). Trimming stripped 2 bases from V and 1 base from J, with 5 bases between. The CDR3 has 14 amino acids. Germline V CDR1 and CDR2: MNHEY, SMNVEV (reference sequence). CDR3 DNA sequence: TGTGCCAGCAGTTTAGGACAGAACACCGGGGAGCTGTTTTTT. It encodes CASSLGQNTGELFF.

The chain joins TRBV29-1 to TRBJ2-3; D might be TRBD2 (5 bases). Trimming took 6 bases from V and 0 from J, leaving 13 bases between them. The CDR3 extends over 14 amino acids. From germline, CDR1 is SQVTM and CDR2 ANQGSEA. The CDR3 region is CSVSRGSSTDTQYF. CDR3 nucleotide sequence: TGCAGCGTGTCTCGGGGTTCTAGCACAGATACGCAGTATTTT.